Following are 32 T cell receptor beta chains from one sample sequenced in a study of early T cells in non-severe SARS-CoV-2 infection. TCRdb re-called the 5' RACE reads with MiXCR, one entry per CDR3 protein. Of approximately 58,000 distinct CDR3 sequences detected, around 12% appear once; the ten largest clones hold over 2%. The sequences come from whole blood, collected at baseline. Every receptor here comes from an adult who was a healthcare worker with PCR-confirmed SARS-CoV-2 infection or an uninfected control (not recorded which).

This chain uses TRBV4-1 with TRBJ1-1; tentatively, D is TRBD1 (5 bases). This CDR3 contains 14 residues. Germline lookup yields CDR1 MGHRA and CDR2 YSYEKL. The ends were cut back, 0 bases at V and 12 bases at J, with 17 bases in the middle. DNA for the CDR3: TGCGCCAGCAGCCAAGAAGGCGCTTTGAGACAGACTTTCTTT. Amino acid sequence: CASSQEGALRQTFF.

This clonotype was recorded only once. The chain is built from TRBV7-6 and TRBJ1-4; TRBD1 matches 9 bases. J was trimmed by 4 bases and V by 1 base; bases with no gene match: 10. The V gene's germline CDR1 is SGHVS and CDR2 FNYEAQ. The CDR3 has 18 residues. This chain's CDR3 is CASSLVLQGAAFNEKLFF. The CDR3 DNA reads TGTGCCAGCAGCTTAGTATTACAGGGGGCCGCGTTTAATGAAAAACTGTTTTTT.

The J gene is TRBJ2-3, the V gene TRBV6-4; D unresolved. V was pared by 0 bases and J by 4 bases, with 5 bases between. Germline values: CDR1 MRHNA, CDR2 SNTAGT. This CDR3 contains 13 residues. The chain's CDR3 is CASSDSPSDTQYF. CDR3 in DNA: TGTGCCAGCAGTGACTCGCCCTCAGATACGCAGTATTTT.

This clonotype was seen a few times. Here the CDR3 DNA reads TGTGCCAGCAGCTTATTGGGCACCACAGATACGCAGTATTTT. Amino acids: CASSLLGTTDTQYF. The chain employs TRBV7-9 and TRBJ2-3; D uncertain. CDR3 length: 14 amino acids. Germline values: CDR1 SEHNR, CDR2 FQNEAQ (reference sequence). The V end was cut by 2 bases, the J end by 2 bases, with 8 bases between.

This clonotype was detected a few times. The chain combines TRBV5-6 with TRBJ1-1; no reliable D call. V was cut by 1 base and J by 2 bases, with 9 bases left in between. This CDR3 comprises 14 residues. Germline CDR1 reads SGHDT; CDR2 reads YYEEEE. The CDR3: CASSLFGDNTEAFF. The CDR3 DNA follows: TGTGCCAGCAGCTTGTTTGGAGATAACACTGAAGCTTTCTTT.

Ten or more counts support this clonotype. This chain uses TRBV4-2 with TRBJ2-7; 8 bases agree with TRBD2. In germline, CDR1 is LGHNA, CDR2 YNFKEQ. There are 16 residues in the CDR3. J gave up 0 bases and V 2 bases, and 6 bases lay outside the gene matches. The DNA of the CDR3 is TGTGCCAGCAGCCAATCCCGGACTAGCATCTCCTACGAGCAGTACTTC. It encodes CASSQSRTSISYEQYF.

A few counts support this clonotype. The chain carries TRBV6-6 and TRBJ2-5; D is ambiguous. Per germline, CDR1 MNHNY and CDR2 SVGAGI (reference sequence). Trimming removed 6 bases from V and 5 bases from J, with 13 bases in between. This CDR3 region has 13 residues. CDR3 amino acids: CASRRLPRETQYF. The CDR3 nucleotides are TGTGCCAGCAGACGGCTCCCCCGGGAGACCCAGTACTTC.

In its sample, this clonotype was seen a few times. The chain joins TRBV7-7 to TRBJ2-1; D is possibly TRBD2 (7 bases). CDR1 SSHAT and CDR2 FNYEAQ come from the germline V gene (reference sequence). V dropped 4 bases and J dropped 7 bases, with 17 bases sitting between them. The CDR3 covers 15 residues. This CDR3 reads CASSSGGGTTNEQFF. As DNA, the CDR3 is TGTGCCAGCAGCTCGGGGGGCGGGACGACGAATGAGCAGTTCTTC.

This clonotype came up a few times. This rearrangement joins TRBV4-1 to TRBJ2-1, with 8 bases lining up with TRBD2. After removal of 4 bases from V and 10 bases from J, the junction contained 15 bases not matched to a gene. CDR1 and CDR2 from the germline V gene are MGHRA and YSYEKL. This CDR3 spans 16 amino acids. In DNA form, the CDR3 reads TGCGCCAGCAGCCCCCGAGGTAGCGGGACCCTCGGGGAGCAGTTCTTC. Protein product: CASSPRGSGTLGEQFF.

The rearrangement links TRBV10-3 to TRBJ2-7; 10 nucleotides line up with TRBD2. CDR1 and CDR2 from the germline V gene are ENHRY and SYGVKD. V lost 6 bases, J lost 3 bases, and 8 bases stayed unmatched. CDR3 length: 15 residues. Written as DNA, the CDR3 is TGTGCCATCAGAGACGAAAGGACTAGCGGCTACGAGCAGTACTTC. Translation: CAIRDERTSGYEQYF.

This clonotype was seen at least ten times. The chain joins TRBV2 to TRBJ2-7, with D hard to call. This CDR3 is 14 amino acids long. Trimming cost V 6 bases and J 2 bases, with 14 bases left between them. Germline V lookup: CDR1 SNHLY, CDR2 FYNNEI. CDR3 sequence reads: CASSVDDGPYEQYF. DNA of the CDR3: TGTGCCAGCAGCGTGGACGACGGTCCCTACGAGCAGTACTTC.

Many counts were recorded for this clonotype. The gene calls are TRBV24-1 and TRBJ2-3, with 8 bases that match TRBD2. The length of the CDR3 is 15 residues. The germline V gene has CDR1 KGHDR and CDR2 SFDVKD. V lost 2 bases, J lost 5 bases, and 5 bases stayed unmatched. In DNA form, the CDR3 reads TGTGCCACCAGTGATTCAGGACTAGCCCGAGATACGCAGTATTTT. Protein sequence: CATSDSGLARDTQYF.

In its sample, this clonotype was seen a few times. The CDR3 is CASSVAGGIYNEQFF. CDR3 in DNA: TGTGCCAGCAGTGTGGCGGGAGGGATCTACAATGAGCAGTTCTTC. The chain carries TRBV27 and TRBJ2-1; 9 bases are shared with TRBD2. V gave up 5 bases and J gave up 3 bases; unmatched junction bases: 5. The germline V gene has CDR1 MNHEY and CDR2 SMNVEV (reference sequence). The CDR3 spans 15 residues.

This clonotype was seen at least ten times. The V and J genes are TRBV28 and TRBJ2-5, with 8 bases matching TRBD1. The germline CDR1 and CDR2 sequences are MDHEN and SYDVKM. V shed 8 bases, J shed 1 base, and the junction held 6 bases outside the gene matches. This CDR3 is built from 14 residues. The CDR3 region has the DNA TGTGCCAGCTCCAGGGGGCGCCGCCAAGAGACCCAGTACTTC. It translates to CASSRGRRQETQYF.

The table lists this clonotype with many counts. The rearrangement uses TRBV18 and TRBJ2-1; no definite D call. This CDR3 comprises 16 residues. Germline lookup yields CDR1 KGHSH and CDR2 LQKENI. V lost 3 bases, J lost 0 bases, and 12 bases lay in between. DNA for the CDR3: TGTGCCAGCTCACCTATGGGCGTGAGCTCCTACAATGAGCAGTTCTTC. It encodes CASSPMGVSSYNEQFF.

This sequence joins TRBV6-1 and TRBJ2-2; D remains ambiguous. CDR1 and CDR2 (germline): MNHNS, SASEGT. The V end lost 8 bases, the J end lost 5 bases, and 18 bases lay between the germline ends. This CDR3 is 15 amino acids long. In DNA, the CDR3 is TGTGCCAGCCACAGTCAAGGCACTAAGACCGGGGAGCTGTTTTTT. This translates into CASHSQGTKTGELFF.

In DNA form, the CDR3 reads TGTGCCAGCAGCTTAGGTCAGGGAGGAACCTATGGCTACACCTTC. Residues: CASSLGQGGTYGYTF. The chain recombines TRBV7-9 with TRBJ1-2, with D tentatively TRBD1 (5 bases). V shed 1 base and J shed 4 bases, with 13 bases lying between them. CDR3 size: 15 residues. Germline CDR1 and CDR2: SEHNR and FQNEAQ (reference sequence). Filled out from reference TRBV7-9 and TRBJ1-2, the complete variable domain reads DTGVSQNPRHKITKRGQNVTFRCDPISEHNRLYWYRQTLGQGPEFLTYFQNEAQLEKSRLLSDRFSAERPKGSFSTLEIQRTEQGDSAMYLCASSLGQGGTYGYTFGSGTRLTVV.

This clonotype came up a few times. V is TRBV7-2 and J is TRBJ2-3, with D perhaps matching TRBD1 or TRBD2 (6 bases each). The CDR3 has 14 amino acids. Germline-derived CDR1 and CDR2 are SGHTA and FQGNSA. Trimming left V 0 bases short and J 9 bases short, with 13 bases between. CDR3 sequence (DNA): TGTGCCAGCAGCTTAGCCTTACAGGGAGGCACGCAGTATTTT. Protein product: CASSLALQGGTQYF.

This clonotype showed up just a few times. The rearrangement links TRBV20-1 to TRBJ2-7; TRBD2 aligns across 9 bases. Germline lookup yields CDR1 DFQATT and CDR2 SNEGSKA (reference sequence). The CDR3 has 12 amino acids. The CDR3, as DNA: TGCAGGGAAAGGGCGGGAGGGCCTCAGCAGTACTTC. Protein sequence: CRERAGGPQQYF.

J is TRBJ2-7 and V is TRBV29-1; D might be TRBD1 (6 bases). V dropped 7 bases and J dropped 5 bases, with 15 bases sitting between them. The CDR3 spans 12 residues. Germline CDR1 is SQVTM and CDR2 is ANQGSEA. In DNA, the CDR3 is TGCAGCGCCGTAACAGGGTCTCACGAGCAGTACTTC. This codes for CSAVTGSHEQYF.

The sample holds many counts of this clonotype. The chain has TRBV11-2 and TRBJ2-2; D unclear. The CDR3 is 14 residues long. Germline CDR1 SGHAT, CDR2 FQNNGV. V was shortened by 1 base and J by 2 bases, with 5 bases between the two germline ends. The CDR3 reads CASSLGLNTGELFF. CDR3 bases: TGTGCCAGCAGCTTAGGGCTAAACACCGGGGAGCTGTTTTTT.

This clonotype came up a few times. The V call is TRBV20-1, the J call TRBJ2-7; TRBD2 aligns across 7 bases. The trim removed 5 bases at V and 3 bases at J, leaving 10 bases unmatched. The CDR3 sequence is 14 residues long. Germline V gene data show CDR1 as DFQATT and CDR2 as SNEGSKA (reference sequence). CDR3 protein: CSAATSSRNYEQYF. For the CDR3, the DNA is TGCAGTGCTGCGACTAGCTCCCGTAACTACGAGCAGTACTTC.

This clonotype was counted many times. In DNA, the CDR3 is TGCGCCAGCAGCCTTACTCCACCCGAAAGGGGGTATGGCTACACCTTC. Translating gives CASSLTPPERGYGYTF. V usage is TRBV4-3 and J usage is TRBJ1-2, with D possibly TRBD1 on 6 matching bases. Germline V CDR1 and CDR2: LGHNA, YSLEER. V gave up 4 bases and J gave up 5 bases, with 20 bases separating them. The CDR3 contains 16 residues.

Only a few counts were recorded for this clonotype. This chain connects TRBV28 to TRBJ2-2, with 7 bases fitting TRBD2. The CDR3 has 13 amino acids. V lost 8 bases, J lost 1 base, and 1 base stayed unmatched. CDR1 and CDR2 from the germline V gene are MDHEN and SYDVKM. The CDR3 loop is CASGRENTGELFF. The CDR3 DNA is TGTGCCAGCGGGAGGGAGAACACCGGGGAGCTGTTTTTT.

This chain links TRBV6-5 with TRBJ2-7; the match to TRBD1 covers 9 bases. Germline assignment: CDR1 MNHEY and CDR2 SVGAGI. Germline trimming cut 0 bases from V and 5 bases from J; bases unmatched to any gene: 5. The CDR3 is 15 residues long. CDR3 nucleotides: TGTGCCAGCAGTTACTCAAGGACAGGGGTCCACGAGCAGTACTTC. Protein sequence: CASSYSRTGVHEQYF.

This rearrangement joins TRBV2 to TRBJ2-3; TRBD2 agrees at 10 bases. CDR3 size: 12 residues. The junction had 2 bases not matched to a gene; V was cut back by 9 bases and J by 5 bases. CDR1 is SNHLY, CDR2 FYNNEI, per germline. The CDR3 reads CASRLAGDTQYF. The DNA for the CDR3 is TGTGCCAGTCGACTAGCGGGAGATACGCAGTATTTT.

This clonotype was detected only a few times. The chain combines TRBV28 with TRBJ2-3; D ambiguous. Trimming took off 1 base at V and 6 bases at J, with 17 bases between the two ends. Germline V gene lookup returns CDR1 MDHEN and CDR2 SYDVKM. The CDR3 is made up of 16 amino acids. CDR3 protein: CASSLSRTAMGDTQYF. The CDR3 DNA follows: TGTGCCAGCAGTTTATCCCGCACCGCAATGGGGGATACGCAGTATTTT.

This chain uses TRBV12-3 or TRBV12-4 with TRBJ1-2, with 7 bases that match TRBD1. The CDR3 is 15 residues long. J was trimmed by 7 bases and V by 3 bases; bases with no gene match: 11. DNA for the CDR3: TGTGCCAGCAGTTTCAGTATATCGACAGGGAGTGGCTACACCTTC. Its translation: CASSFSISTGSGYTF.

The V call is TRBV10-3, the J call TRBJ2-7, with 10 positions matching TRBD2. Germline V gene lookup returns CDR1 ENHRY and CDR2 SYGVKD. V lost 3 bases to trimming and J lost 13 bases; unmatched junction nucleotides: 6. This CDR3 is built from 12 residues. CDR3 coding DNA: TGTGCCATCAGTGACATAGCGGGAGGCCAATACTTC. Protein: CAISDIAGGQYF.

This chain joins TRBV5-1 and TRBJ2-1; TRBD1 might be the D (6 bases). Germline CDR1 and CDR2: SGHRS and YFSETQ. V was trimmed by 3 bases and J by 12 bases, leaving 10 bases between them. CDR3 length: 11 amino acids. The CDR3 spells CASSSQGTQFF. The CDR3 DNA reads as TGCGCCAGCAGCTCCCAGGGGACGCAGTTCTTC.

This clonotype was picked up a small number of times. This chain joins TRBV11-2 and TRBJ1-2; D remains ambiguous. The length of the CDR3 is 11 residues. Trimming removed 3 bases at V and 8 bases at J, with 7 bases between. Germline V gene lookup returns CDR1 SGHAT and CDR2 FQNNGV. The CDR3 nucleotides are TGTGCCAGCAGCTTTAGGGCGGGCTACACCTTC. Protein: CASSFRAGYTF.

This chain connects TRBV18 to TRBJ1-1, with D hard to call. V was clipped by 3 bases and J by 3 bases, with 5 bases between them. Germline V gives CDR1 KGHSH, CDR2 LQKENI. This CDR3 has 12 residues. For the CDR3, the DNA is TGTGCCAGCTCACCGGCCGACACTGAAGCTTTCTTT. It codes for CASSPADTEAFF.